This T cell receptor (beta chain) originates from a study of blood T cell repertoires in COVID-19. Across the study: Donors in the United States, Italy and Spain gave samples during acute or convalescent COVID-19.

This clone was detected only once. The CDR3 contains 15 residues. The V gene lost 0 bases and the J gene lost 4 bases, with 11 bases spanning the gap. Profiled with immunoSEQ multiplex PCR; TCRdb holds only in-frame clones, not every one. The repertoire includes over 85,000 clones, roughly 89% of them detected once, and 1.5% to 2.5% sits in the top ten. The sequence derives from a woman aged 45-60 years with COVID-19, enrolled during active disease. The material sequenced was peripheral blood. The chain uses TRBV5-3 and TRBJ1-3; maybe TRBD1 (6 bases). TRBV5-3 is marked as an open reading frame, function uncertain. The CDR3 protein is CARSLAGARGNTIYF. The CDR3 region has the DNA TGTGCCAGAAGCTTGGCAGGGGCGAGGGGAAACACCATATATTTT.